Shown below are 25 T cell receptor beta chains from a single sample sequenced in a study of blood T cells in healthy people across ages. Alongside a J-beta primer mix, a sample-barcoded 5' primer served in a second PCR lasting 7 to 11 cycles. TCRdb re-called the 5' RACE reads through MiXCR, storing one row per CDR3 protein. The repertoire includes just under 900,000 distinct CDR3 sequences, 29% of them detected once, and approximately 15% sits in the top ten. Specimen: blood. The source of these receptors is a woman aged 80 or older in good health.

With regard to this clonotype: With a much larger clone just one base away, this may be a read error. The DNA of the CDR3 is TGTACCAGCTCACCCCCTAACAATGTGGAGCAGTTCTTC. It specifies CTSSPPNNVEQFF. This rearrangement joins TRBV18 to TRBJ2-1; D gene unclear. The CDR3 loop spans 13 amino acids. Germline-derived CDR1 and CDR2 are KGHSH and LQKENI.

J is TRBJ1-2 and V is TRBV6-2 or TRBV6-3; a weak D match, TRBD1 (5 bases). The CDR3 totals 12 residues. The germline CDR1 and CDR2 sequences are MNHEY and SVGEGT. The V end lost 5 bases, the J end lost 14 bases, and 18 bases lay between the germline ends. The CDR3 coding sequence is TGTGCCAGCAGTCAACTCAGGGACTCGGAGACCTTC. Its translation is CASSQLRDSETF.

The chain couples TRBV7-9 to TRBJ2-2; D is possibly TRBD1 (6 bases). The CDR3 is 13 residues long. Germline CDR1 is SEHNR and CDR2 is FQNEAQ (reference sequence). The V and J ends lost 10 bases and 0 bases respectively, with 9 bases between them. The CDR3 spells CATRTANTGELFF. As DNA, the CDR3 is TGTGCCACCCGGACAGCGAACACCGGGGAGCTGTTTTTT.

This clonotype has just a few counts. V gene TRBV6-2 or TRBV6-3 combines with J gene TRBJ2-2, with D perhaps matching TRBD2 (5 bases). The CDR3 covers 13 residues. The germline V and J ends were trimmed by 5 bases and 7 bases, with 11 bases remaining between them. Germline CDR1 reads MNHEY; CDR2 reads SVGEGT. The CDR3 DNA reads as TGTGCCAGCAGTGGACTCCCGCGCGGGGAGCTGTTTTTT. Its translation: CASSGLPRGELFF.

The sample holds many counts of this clonotype. The chain has TRBV7-6 and TRBJ2-3, with no clear D. Trimming pared 1 base from V and 2 bases from J, leaving 19 bases between. The CDR3 consists of 18 residues. Germline V gene sequence: CDR1 SGHVS, CDR2 FNYEAQ. DNA of the CDR3: TGTGCCAGCAGCTTAGAGATTATCACCCCAACGCTCACAGATACGCAGTATTTT. Translation gives CASSLEIITPTLTDTQYF.

The chain couples TRBV3-1 to TRBJ1-1, with D perhaps TRBD1 (5 bases). V was shortened by 1 base and J by 12 bases, with 12 bases between the two germline ends. From germline, CDR1 is LGHDT and CDR2 YNNKEL (reference sequence). This CDR3 contains 12 residues. The CDR3 spells CASSQVETAPFF. The CDR3 DNA reads as TGTGCCAGCAGCCAAGTTGAGACAGCTCCTTTCTTT.

This clonotype has a count of ten or more. The chain has TRBV18 and TRBJ2-5; TRBD1 is a possible D gene (5 bases). The DNA matches TRBJ2-7 better at its end, which makes the J call doubtful. The germline CDR1 and CDR2 sequences are KGHSH and LQKENI. This CDR3 comprises 14 residues. The CDR3: CASSPPAGNGEQYF. CDR3 sequence (DNA): TGTGCCAGCTCACCACCGGCAGGGAATGGCGAGCAGTACTTC.

This CDR3 is CATSDTPETQYF. The CDR3 nucleotides read TGTGCCACCAGTGACACCCCTGAGACCCAGTACTTC. V usage is TRBV24-1 and J usage is TRBJ2-5; D unclear. V lost 4 bases to trimming and J lost 5 bases, with 7 bases between them. Looked up from germline, CDR1 is KGHDR and CDR2 is SFDVKD. CDR3 length: 12 residues.

The V call is TRBV5-1, the J call TRBJ1-6; no definite D call. CDR1 and CDR2 from the germline V gene are SGHRS and YFSETQ. The CDR3 covers 14 residues. V lost 1 base, J lost 10 bases, and 12 bases lay in between. CDR3 loop: CASSLPGTSSPLHF. Here the CDR3 DNA reads TGCGCCAGCAGCTTGCCGGGTACCTCCTCACCCCTCCACTTT.

On this clonotype: A much larger clone differs from this one at a single base, so this may be a read error. The chain recombines TRBV5-1 with TRBJ2-3; D remains ambiguous. CDR1 and CDR2 (germline): SGHRS, YFSETQ. This CDR3 is 12 amino acids long. V lost 0 bases, J lost 10 bases, and 9 bases lay in between. CDR3 coding DNA: TGCGCCAGCAGCTTGGGGGGTCATGCGCAGTATTTT. It yields the protein CASSLGGHAQYF.

In this sample, this clonotype turned up many times. J is TRBJ2-5 and V is TRBV6-2 or TRBV6-3, with 8 bases lining up with TRBD2. V was clipped by 1 base and J by 7 bases; unmatched bases: 14. This CDR3 comprises 17 residues. From germline, CDR1 is MNHEY and CDR2 SVGEGT. The CDR3 nucleotides read TGTGCCAGCAGTTACTGGGGAAGCGACAACAGCGGGGGGACCCAGTACTTC. Translating it yields CASSYWGSDNSGGTQYF.

This clonotype was observed once. The rearrangement links TRBV19 to TRBJ1-2, with no clear D. The CDR3 spans 13 residues. V lost 6 bases and J 8 bases, leaving 16 bases between the germline ends. The germline V gene encodes CDR1 LNHDA and CDR2 SQIVND (reference sequence). This CDR3 reads CASRINTREGYTF. CDR3 in DNA: TGTGCCAGTAGGATAAACACACGCGAGGGCTACACCTTC.

Notes on this clonotype: One end of the junction is discordant with germline, which a read error may explain. The chain combines TRBV29-1 with TRBJ2-3, with D tentatively TRBD2 (6 bases). The length of the CDR3 is 12 residues. Germline loops: CDR1 SQVTM, CDR2 ANQGSEA. The CDR3 region is CSGLTGGHTQYF. DNA for the CDR3: TGCAGCGGGCTTACAGGAGGGCATACACAGTATTTT.

This clonotype was picked up a small number of times. The J gene is TRBJ1-1, the V gene TRBV14; D is unresolved. From germline, CDR1 is SGHDN and CDR2 FVKESK. This CDR3 spans 13 amino acids. V dropped 2 bases and J dropped 0 bases, with 4 bases sitting between them. The CDR3 nucleotides are TGTGCCAGCAGCCAAAGCCTGAACACTGAAGCTTTCTTT. Its protein is CASSQSLNTEAFF.

This clonotype was detected a few times. A read error may explain this, as a much larger clone is one base away. The gene calls are TRBV10-3 and TRBJ2-7; perhaps TRBD1 as D (6 bases). The CDR3 is made up of 14 amino acids. Trimming removed 10 bases from V and 6 bases from J, with 22 bases in between. Germline V gene sequence: CDR1 ENHRY, CDR2 SYGVKD. Written as DNA, the CDR3 is TGTGCCACCAGCGCTGGACGACAGGACGTCGAGCAGTACTTC. This translates into CATSAGRQDVEQYF.

This clonotype has a handful of counts. The chain links TRBV3-1 to TRBJ1-2; the D is unclear. CDR3 length equals 12 residues. Germline V CDR1 and CDR2: LGHDT, YNNKEL (reference sequence). V lost 3 bases to trimming and J lost 3 bases, with 5 bases between them. CDR3 DNA: TGTGCCAGCAGCCAGTCCTACTATGGCTACACCTTC. This codes for CASSQSYYGYTF.

This clonotype came up many times. This chain joins TRBV6-2 or TRBV6-3 and TRBJ2-7; D is perhaps TRBD1 or TRBD2 (5 bases each). The V gene's germline CDR1 is MNHEY and CDR2 SVGEGT. This CDR3 comprises 15 residues. Trimming removed 5 bases from V and 1 base from J, with 15 bases in between. The CDR3 sequence is CASSRDGGWSYEQYF. The CDR3 bases are TGTGCCAGCAGTCGCGATGGGGGTTGGTCCTACGAGCAGTACTTC.

This clonotype was seen ten or more times. As DNA, the CDR3 is TGTGCCAGCAGTTTACTCTCGGGCAGGGCCTTCTATGGCTACACCTTC. Its protein is CASSLLSGRAFYGYTF. The chain carries TRBV12-3 or TRBV12-4 and TRBJ1-2; TRBD1 might be the D (5 bases). The CDR3 totals 16 residues. V gave up 2 bases and J gave up 4 bases, with 17 bases separating them.

This clonotype was picked up many times. This chain uses TRBV20-1 with TRBJ1-5; D gene uncertain. CDR3 size: 12 residues. Trimming took off 5 bases at V and 3 bases at J, with 8 bases between the two ends. Germline V gene sequence: CDR1 DFQATT, CDR2 SNEGSKA (reference sequence). The CDR3 sequence: CSASGFNQPQHF. The CDR3 bases are TGCAGTGCTTCAGGCTTCAATCAGCCCCAGCATTTT.

This clonotype showed up just a few times. A clone one base away is much larger, so this may be a read error. This chain connects TRBV27 to TRBJ1-2; no reliable D call. The V and J ends lost 8 bases and 2 bases respectively, with 12 bases between them. The CDR3 consists of 13 residues. Germline V gives CDR1 MNHEY, CDR2 SMNVEV (reference sequence). CDR3 region: CASPNTANYGYTF. For the CDR3, the DNA is TGTGCCAGCCCTAACACGGCCAACTATGGCTACACCTTC.

The chain joins TRBV7-9 to TRBJ1-6, with a possible D match to TRBD1 (6 bases). The V end was cut by 6 bases, the J end by 10 bases, with 16 bases between. The germline V gene encodes CDR1 SEHNR and CDR2 FQNEAQ (reference sequence). The CDR3 length is 14 residues. CDR3 sequence: CASSSQGPGSPLHF. The CDR3 DNA reads as TGTGCCAGCAGTTCACAGGGCCCGGGGTCACCCCTCCACTTT.

This sequence joins TRBV6-1 and TRBJ1-5; D gene ambiguous. This CDR3 contains 13 residues. Trimming took off 6 bases at V and 4 bases at J, with 10 bases between the two ends. Per germline, CDR1 MNHNS and CDR2 SASEGT. CDR3 DNA: TGTGCCAGCAGAACCTTTGGGAATCAGCCCCAGCATTTT. Translation gives CASRTFGNQPQHF.

Regarding this clonotype: One end of the junction is discordant with germline, which a read error may explain. The chain joins TRBV15 to TRBJ2-2; the D gene could be TRBD1 or TRBD2 (5 bases each). The CDR3 sequence is 16 residues long. The germline gives CDR1 LNHNV, CDR2 YYDKDF (reference sequence). The CDR3 DNA reads TGTGCCACCAGCAGAGGAAGGATCGCTGGGACCGGGGAGCGGTTTTTT. Its translation is CATSRGRIAGTGERFF.

This chain uses TRBV3-1 with TRBJ1-1; possibly TRBD1 for D (6 bases). The CDR3 sequence is 13 residues long. Looked up from germline, CDR1 is LGHDT and CDR2 is YNNKEL (reference sequence). V gave up 3 bases and J gave up 4 bases, with 9 bases separating them. CDR3: CASSHRGGTEAFF. The DNA of the CDR3 is TGTGCCAGCAGCCACAGGGGAGGCACTGAAGCTTTCTTT.

This chain connects TRBV7-9 to TRBJ1-1; D not certain. V was trimmed by 4 bases and J by 4 bases, leaving 16 bases between them. The CDR3 loop spans 15 amino acids. Germline V gives CDR1 SEHNR, CDR2 FQNEAQ (reference sequence). In DNA, the CDR3 is TGTGCCAGCAGCTCCTTCGGCGAGGATCGCACTGAAGCTTTCTTT. This translates into CASSSFGEDRTEAFF.